These T cell receptor beta chains were read from a single sample in a study of cytotoxic CD8 clonotypes in ibrutinib-treated CLL. The method was immunoSEQ multiplex PCR; TCRdb's version includes in-frame clones alone and lacks a portion of them. The sample has hundreds of thousands of clones; roughly 74% are singletons. The starting material was PBMCs, obtained after 24 months of ibrutinib treatment. The receptors stem from a human donor with chronic lymphocytic leukemia. The CDR3 runs from the conserved cysteine through the conserved F or W. The order of the fields is V gene, D gene, J gene, clone size, CDR3 DNA, CDR3 protein. The D gene is left open where the match is weak. Size is stated for part of the rows, as once, few or many counts, or as a class when the clone is expanded.

TRBV7-8	-	TRBJ2-3	-	TGTGCCAGCTCCCGGCGGGGCGGCACAGATACGCAGTATTTT	CASSRRGGTDTQYF
TRBV29-1	-	TRBJ1-2	-	TGCAGCGTTGACGACACCGGGGCAAACTATGGCTACACCTTC	CSVDDTGANYGYTF
TRBV6-1	-	TRBJ1-5	-	TGTGCCAGCGGTTGGGGTAGCAATCAGCCCCAGCATTTT	CASGWGSNQPQHF
TRBV19	-	TRBJ1-1	-	TGTGCCAGCGGGGGGAGGAACACTGAAGCTTTCTTT	CASGGRNTEAFF
TRBV9	-	TRBJ1-1	-	TGTGCCAGCAGCTCTGGAGGGAACACTGAAGCTTTCTTT	CASSSGGNTEAFF
TRBV4-3	TRBD2	TRBJ2-3	-	TGCGCCAGCAGCCAAAAAGCGGGAGTCGGTGCAGATACGCAGTATTTT	CASSQKAGVGADTQYF
TRBV18	-	TRBJ2-2	-	TGTGCCAGCTCACCGGGGACTTTTAACACCGGGGAGCTGTTTTTT	CASSPGTFNTGELFF
TRBV2	-	TRBJ2-7	-	TGTGCCAGCAGTGACCGGGACCTTCGGTACTTC	CASSDRDLRYF
TRBV19	-	TRBJ2-7	-	TGTGCCAGTAGTATTTTTGATTCCCGCGAGCAGTACTTC	CASSIFDSREQYF
TRBV30	-	TRBJ2-5	-	TGTGCCTGGGAGGGAGAGACCCAGTACTTC	CAWEGETQYF
TRBV9	TRBD2	TRBJ2-3	few	TGTGCCAGCAGCGTAGCGGGACTAGCGACAGATACGCAGTATTTT	CASSVAGLATDTQYF
TRBV27	-	TRBJ1-1	few	TGTGCCAGCAGTTTATTAGGAGACTGGAATGGGGCTGAAGCTTTCTTT	CASSLLGDWNGAEAFF
TRBV25-1	-	TRBJ2-3	-	TGTGCCAGCAGTAGCGGGTCTAGCACAGATACGCAGTATTTT	CASSSGSSTDTQYF
TRBV30	TRBD2	TRBJ2-2	-	TGTGCCTGGGGGGGACTCGGGGAGGGCCCCGGGGAGCTGTTTTTT	CAWGGLGEGPGELFF
TRBV5-4	-	TRBJ2-5	-	TGTGCCAGCAGCTTGGCCGGACTCCTAGAGACCCAGTACTTC	CASSLAGLLETQYF
TRBV19	TRBD1	TRBJ2-7	-	TGTGCCAGTAGCAAGACAGGGGTCTCCTACGAGCAGTACTTC	CASSKTGVSYEQYF
TRBV15	-	TRBJ2-5	-	TGTGCCACCAGCAGAGATCCCCCTCCTAGCTCAGAGACCCAGTACTTC	CATSRDPPPSSETQYF
TRBV27	-	TRBJ2-7	-	TGTGCCAGCAGTTTATCCCCCCCGGGGGAGCAGTACTTC	CASSLSPPGEQYF
TRBV11-3	-	TRBJ2-2	-	TGTGCCAGCAGCTTACAGCGGACCGGGGAGCTGTTTTTT	CASSLQRTGELFF
TRBV27	-	TRBJ2-3	few	TGTGCCAGCAGTTTTTTGAGGCCGGAAGATACGCAGTATTTT	CASSFLRPEDTQYF
TRBV27	-	TRBJ2-7	-	TGTGCCAGCATCGGGGGCCCCTACGAGCAGTACTTC	CASIGGPYEQYF
TRBV2	-	TRBJ1-5	-	TGTGCCAGCAGCGGGGGGCAGCCCCAGCATTTT	CASSGGQPQHF
TRBV28	-	TRBJ2-7	-	TGTGCCAGCATCCGGAGTCAGGGGACGGGAGAGCAGTACTTC	CASIRSQGTGEQYF
TRBV4-2	-	TRBJ1-1	-	TGTGCCAGCAGCCAAGATTCGGACACTCTGAACACTGAAGCTTTCTTT	CASSQDSDTLNTEAFF
TRBV7-7	-	TRBJ2-6	-	TGTGCTAGCAGCTTAGCGCTGGGGGGAGCTGGGGCCAACGTCCTGACTTTC	CASSLALGGAGANVLTF
TRBV6-6	-	TRBJ1-1	-	TGTGCCAGCAGTTACTCGATAGGGGAACCGAACACTGAAGCTTTCTTT	CASSYSIGEPNTEAFF
TRBV6-5	-	TRBJ2-2	few	TGTGCCAGCAGGGGAACCGGGGAGCTGTTTTTT	CASRGTGELFF
TRBV7-9	-	TRBJ2-7	-	TGTGCCAGCAGCTTACGGGACCCATACGAGCAGTACTTC	CASSLRDPYEQYF
TRBV29-1	-	TRBJ1-1	-	TGCAGCGTTGGGAACACTGAAGCTTTCTTT	CSVGNTEAFF
TRBV7-2	-	TRBJ2-5	-	TGTGCCAGCAGCTTTATCATCCCTGGGGTGGAGACCCAGTACTTC	CASSFIIPGVETQYF
TRBV6-6	TRBD2	TRBJ2-7	-	TGTGCCAGCAGCCAAACTAGCGCCGAGCAGTACTTC	CASSQTSAEQYF
TRBV7-9	-	TRBJ2-7	-	TGTGCCAGCAGCTTAGTTCCAGTCTACGAGCAGTACTTC	CASSLVPVYEQYF
TRBV4-2	-	TRBJ2-1	-	TGTGCCAGCAGCCAAGATATTCCGGCTATTAAAAACAATGAGCAGTTCTTC	CASSQDIPAIKNNEQFF
TRBV19	TRBD2	TRBJ2-2	-	TGTGCCAGTAGTCGGGATGGGAGTAGCGGGAGTACCGGGGAGCTGTTTTTT	CASSRDGSSGSTGELFF
TRBV29-1	-	TRBJ2-3	-	TGCAGCGTTCTCACTGTGAGCACAGATACGCAGTATTTT	CSVLTVSTDTQYF
TRBV27	-	TRBJ2-3	few	TGTGCCAGCAGTCAGACTAGTTACGGTACGCAGTATTTT	CASSQTSYGTQYF
TRBV15	-	TRBJ2-2	-	TGTGCCACCAGCAGAGATAGTGCCGGGGAGCTGTTTTTT	CATSRDSAGELFF
TRBV30	TRBD1	TRBJ1-1	-	TGTGCCTGGAGGAAGGGGACAGATACGAACACTGAAGCTTTCTTT	CAWRKGTDTNTEAFF
TRBV28	-	TRBJ1-5	few	TGTGCCAGCAGTCCACGACAGACTGATCAGCCCCAGCATTTT	CASSPRQTDQPQHF
TRBV7-2	-	TRBJ2-5	-	TGTGCCAGCAGCGCCAGGGGGGCAGCCCAAGAGACCCAGTACTTC	CASSARGAAQETQYF
TRBV28	-	TRBJ2-7	once	TGTGCCAGCACCCCCGTAAAGAGACGCGATACCTACGAGCAGTACTTC	CASTPVKRRDTYEQYF
TRBV2	TRBD2	TRBJ2-1	-	TGTGCCACAGGACAGTTGGATACCATAGCGGGAGACGAGCAGTTCTTC	CATGQLDTIAGDEQFF
TRBV9	TRBD1	TRBJ2-7	-	TGTGCCAGCAGCGTCTACGGGACAGCCAACGAGCAGTACTTC	CASSVYGTANEQYF
TRBV11-2	-	TRBJ1-3	-	TGTGCCAGCAGCTTAATCGGAAACACCATATATTTT	CASSLIGNTIYF
TRBV10-3	-	TRBJ2-3	-	TGTGCCATCAGTGAGTCGTCACCAGATACGCAGTATTTT	CAISESSPDTQYF
TRBV29-1	TRBD2	TRBJ2-7	-	TGCAGCGTTGAGGGAGGGAACGAGCCCTACGAGCAGTACTTC	CSVEGGNEPYEQYF
TRBV11-1	-	TRBJ2-1	-	TGTGCCAGCAGTACACCCCGGGGGCTCGACGATACTTACAATGAGCAGTTCTTC	CASSTPRGLDDTYNEQFF
TRBV7-2	-	TRBJ2-7	-	TGTGCCAGCAGCTTAGAGAGAGGAATCTCCTACGAGCAGTACTTC	CASSLERGISYEQYF
TRBV29-1	-	TRBJ2-3	once	TGCAGCGTTGAAGATTGGGTCTTTGGGAGCGGAAGCACAGATACGCAGTATTTT	CSVEDWVFGSGSTDTQYF
TRBV10-1	TRBD2	TRBJ2-7	-	TGCGCCAGCAGTGAGCTAGCGGGAGGGCCTTATGAGCAGTACTTC	CASSELAGGPYEQYF
TRBV29-1	TRBD1	TRBJ2-3	-	TGCAGCGTTGACGGGACGCACAGGGGGGCAGATACGCAGTATTTT	CSVDGTHRGADTQYF
TRBV27	TRBD1	TRBJ1-2	-	TGTGCCAGCAGTTTATCGAGGGCAGGGGGCGGTATCTATGGCTACACCTTC	CASSLSRAGGGIYGYTF